These 5 T cell receptor beta chains were all obtained from the same sample, sequenced in a study of T cells in Graves' hyperthyroidism and ophthalmopathy. It was RNA transcripts that yielded the amplified TCR beta CDR3 regions. First-round RT-PCR with HTBI primers amplified the TCR CDR3 region. In TCRdb, the multiplex PCR reads were re-called with MiXCR into one record per CDR3 protein. The table includes about 290,000 distinct CDR3 sequences, around 15% detected once. Sequencing was carried out using blood. These receptors were taken from a woman in her thirties or forties with Graves' hyperthyroidism.

The table lists this clonotype with many counts. The chain has TRBV6-1 and TRBJ2-7; D possibly uses TRBD1 or TRBD2 (5 bases each). The CDR3 loop spans 13 amino acids. V was shortened by 5 bases and J by 2 bases, with 10 bases between the two germline ends. Germline lookup yields CDR1 MNHNS and CDR2 SASEGT. Here the CDR3 reads CASSRDPTYEQYF. DNA of the CDR3: TGTGCCAGCAGTCGGGACCCCACCTACGAGCAGTACTTC.

This sequence joins TRBV7-9 and TRBJ2-3; 9 nucleotides agree with TRBD1. CDR1 and CDR2 (germline): SEHNR, FQNEAQ (reference sequence). Trimming cost V 5 bases and J 6 bases; bases outside gene matches: 6. The CDR3 loop spans 14 amino acids. The CDR3 protein is CASSLQGAGDTQYF. In DNA form, the CDR3 reads TGTGCCAGCAGCCTACAGGGGGCGGGTGATACGCAGTATTTT.

This clonotype was seen at least ten times. This sequence joins TRBV27 and TRBJ2-7, with TRBD2 as a possible D gene (6 bases). Germline CDR1 reads MNHEY; CDR2 reads SMNVEV (reference sequence). Trimming took 2 bases from V and 5 from J, leaving 16 bases between them. The CDR3 contains 15 residues. This chain's CDR3 is CASSLNGGVENEQYF. CDR3 nucleotide sequence: TGTGCCAGCAGTTTAAACGGGGGAGTGGAAAACGAGCAGTACTTC.

This clonotype was observed at least ten times. V gene TRBV28 combines with J gene TRBJ2-7; maybe TRBD1 (6 bases). Trimming shortened V by 7 bases and J by 2 bases, and 15 bases separated the two germline ends. Germline V gene sequence: CDR1 MDHEN, CDR2 SYDVKM. The CDR3 is 14 residues long. CDR3 bases: TGTGCCAGCACGCCAGGGACACTTACCTACGAGCAGTACTTC. Its translation is CASTPGTLTYEQYF.

The chain is built from TRBV6-5 and TRBJ1-1; D unresolved. The V and J ends lost 0 bases and 6 bases respectively, with 14 bases between them. The CDR3 has 15 residues. Per the germline V gene, CDR1 is MNHEY and CDR2 is SVGAGI. Here the CDR3 DNA reads TGTGCCAGCAGTTACTCGTCCAGAAGTGTCCCTGAAGCTTTCTTT. Protein product: CASSYSSRSVPEAFF.